What follows describes a single T cell receptor (beta chain). Its recognized antigen is unknown. Base qualities were left out, and no much larger clone turns up one base away. To prepare the library, the immunoSEQ multiplex PCR assay was applied. TCRdb provides this immuneACCESS table in a form limited to in-frame rearrangements. Some clones are lacking; in checked studies, under half of them reflect an unresolved V gene, and why the rest are absent is not known. For this sample there are around 95,000 clones; roughly 90% appear just once. The ten largest clones capture roughly 2% of the sample. These data originate in a study of preoperative IRX-2 immunotherapy in early breast cancer (dated by TCRdb to about 2019). The CDR3 runs 15 residues from the cysteine to the phenylalanine. The kept DNA is CDR3 alone, 45 bases in frame from the first base. V is pared back by 7 bases and J by 1 base, with 14 bases lying between the germline termini. The germline V gene (reference sequence) provides CDR1 LNHDA and CDR2 SQIVND.

This specimen's treatment or condition label, interpreted: preoperative locoregional IRX-2 cytokine immunotherapy. The samples were obtained from a phase Ib study that tested preoperative, locoregional IRX-2 cytokine immunotherapy meant to prime immune responses. Patients with early-stage breast cancer who were given IRX-2 before surgery served as donors. The sequence was obtained from a human donor with breast cancer. The chain links TRBV19 with TRBJ1-3; the D gene is not confidently resolved. The sequencing used tumor tissue, collected after IRX-2 immunotherapy. DNA sequence: TGTGCCAGTAATTTCGCCAGGCTTTCTGGAAACACCATATATTTT. Translated, it reads CASNFARLSGNTIYF.